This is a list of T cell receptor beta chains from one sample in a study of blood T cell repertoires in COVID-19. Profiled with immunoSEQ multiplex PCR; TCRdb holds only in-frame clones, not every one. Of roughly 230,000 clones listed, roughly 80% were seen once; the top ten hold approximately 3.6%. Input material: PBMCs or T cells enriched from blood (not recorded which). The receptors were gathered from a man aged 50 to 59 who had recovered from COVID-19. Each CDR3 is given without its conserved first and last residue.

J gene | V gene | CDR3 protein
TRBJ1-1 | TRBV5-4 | ASSFRGGMNTEAF
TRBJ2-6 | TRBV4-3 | ASSQVAISSGANVLT
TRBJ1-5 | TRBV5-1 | ASSSGLRRDQPQH
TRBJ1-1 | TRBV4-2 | ASSQGGGYTEAF
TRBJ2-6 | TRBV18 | ASSLRQSGANVLT
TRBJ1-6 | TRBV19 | ASGDSWNSPLH
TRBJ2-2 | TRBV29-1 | SVRTSGRAGTGELF
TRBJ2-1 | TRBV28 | ASNAPSGSRDNEQF
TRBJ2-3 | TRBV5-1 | ASSLELAGESQY
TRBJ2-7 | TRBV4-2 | ASSFDRGPYEQY
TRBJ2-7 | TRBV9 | ASSVGTTTYEQY
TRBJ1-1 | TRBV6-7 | ASSYSATSSQRNTEAF
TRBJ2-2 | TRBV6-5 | ASRWTGGSGELF
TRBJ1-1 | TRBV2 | ASRADRDRTEAF
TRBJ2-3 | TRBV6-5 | ASKGISTDTQY
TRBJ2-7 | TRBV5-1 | ASSFLGQGAEQY
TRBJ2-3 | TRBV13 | ASSLGSGSTDTQY
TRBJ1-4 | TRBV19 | ASRTPGQSNEKLF
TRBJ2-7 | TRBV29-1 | SVEGFSETGYEQY
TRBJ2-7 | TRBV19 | ASSEGQPKGEQY
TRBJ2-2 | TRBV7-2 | ASSAPGQGFTGELF
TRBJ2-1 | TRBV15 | ATSSGGLAGGLSYNEQF
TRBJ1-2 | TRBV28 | ASSRPGQGGGYT
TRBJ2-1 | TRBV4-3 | ASSRGRAMMSYNEQF
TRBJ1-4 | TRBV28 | ASSPLRTAINEKLF
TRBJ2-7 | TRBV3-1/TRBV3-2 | ASRADSSYEQY
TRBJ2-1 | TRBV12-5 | ASGFSNEQF
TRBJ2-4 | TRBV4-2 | ASSPLGGMGKNIQY